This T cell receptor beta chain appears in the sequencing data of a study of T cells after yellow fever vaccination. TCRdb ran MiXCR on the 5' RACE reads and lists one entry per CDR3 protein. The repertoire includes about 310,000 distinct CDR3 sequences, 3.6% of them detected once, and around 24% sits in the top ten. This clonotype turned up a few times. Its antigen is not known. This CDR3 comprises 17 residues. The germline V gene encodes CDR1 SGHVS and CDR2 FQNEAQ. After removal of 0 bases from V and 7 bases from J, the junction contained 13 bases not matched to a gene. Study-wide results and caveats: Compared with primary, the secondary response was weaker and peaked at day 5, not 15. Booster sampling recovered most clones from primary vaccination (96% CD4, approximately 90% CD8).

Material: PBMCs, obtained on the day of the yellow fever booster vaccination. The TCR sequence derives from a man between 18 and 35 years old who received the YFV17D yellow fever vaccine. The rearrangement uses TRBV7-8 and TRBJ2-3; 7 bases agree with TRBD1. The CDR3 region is CASSLAITRRQGNTQYF. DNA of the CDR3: TGTGCCAGCAGCTTAGCGATCACCAGGAGACAGGGAAATACGCAGTATTTT.